This passage covers 11 T cell receptor beta chains from one sample sequenced in a study of T cell changes during pregnancy in multiple sclerosis. Generated by immunoSEQ multiplex PCR, the TCRdb table keeps only in-frame clones and is missing some. This table has 70,000 to 90,000 clones, about 90% appearing once. Source: PBMCs, taken in the first trimester of pregnancy. The source is a female donor in good health, serving as a control in a pregnancy study. Some clones in this sample may be carry-over from other donors' samples.

This sequence joins TRBV19 and TRBJ2-1; 12 bases match TRBD2. The germline V gene encodes CDR1 LNHDA and CDR2 SQIVND (reference sequence). This CDR3 contains 15 residues. The J segment lost 8 bases and the V segment lost 5 bases, leaving 7 bases of the junction unmatched. The CDR3 loop reads CASSRSSGGADEQFF. Written as DNA, the CDR3 is TGTGCCAGTAGTCGTTCTAGCGGGGGGGCCGATGAGCAGTTCTTC.

The genes are TRBV28 and TRBJ1-3; D call uncertain. V was shortened by 2 bases and J by 0 bases, with 11 bases between the two germline ends. This CDR3 contains 16 residues. Looked up from germline, CDR1 is MDHEN and CDR2 is SYDVKM. The CDR3 is CASSLELRISGNTIYF. CDR3 in DNA: TGTGCCAGCAGTTTAGAGCTGCGAATCTCTGGAAACACCATATATTTT. The variable domain in full, with the rest retrieved from reference TRBV28 and TRBJ1-3, is DVKVTQSSRYLVKRTGEKVFLECVQDMDHENMFWYRQDPGLGLRLIYFSYDVKMKEKGDIPEGYSVSREKKERFSLILESASTNQTSMYLCASSLELRISGNTIYFGEGSWLTVV.

The V call is TRBV2, the J call TRBJ2-1; 8 nucleotides line up with TRBD2. This CDR3 has 16 amino acids. V was clipped by 6 bases and J by 3 bases; unmatched bases: 10. Germline assignment: CDR1 SNHLY and CDR2 FYNNEI. CDR3 in DNA: TGTGCCAGCAGGACCCATGGAGCGGGAGTCTACAATGAGCAGTTCTTC. This gives the protein CASRTHGAGVYNEQFF. Based on the CDR3 plus reference TRBV2 and TRBJ2-1, the full variable domain is EPEVTQTPSHQVTQMGQEVILRCVPISNHLYFYWYRQILGQKVEFLVSFYNNEISEKSEIFDDQFSVERPDGSNFTLKIRSTKLEDSAMYFCASRTHGAGVYNEQFFGPGTRLTVL.

This sequence joins TRBV4-2 and TRBJ1-6; D is unclear. This CDR3 region has 15 residues. CDR1 and CDR2 from the germline V gene are LGHNA and YNFKEQ. The V end was cut by 5 bases, the J end by 8 bases, with 16 bases between. The CDR3 DNA follows: TGTGCCAGCAGCTTGGCCGGCAGGAACGATTCACCCCTCCACTTT. Amino acids: CASSLAGRNDSPLHF.

The rearrangement links TRBV5-5 to TRBJ1-1, with 7 positions matching TRBD1. Germline CDR1 is SGHKS and CDR2 is YYEKEE (reference sequence). CDR3 length: 14 amino acids. V lost 6 bases to trimming and J lost 1 base; unmatched junction nucleotides: 6. The CDR3 spells CASTLQGRNTEAFF. The CDR3 nucleotides are TGTGCCAGCACCCTACAGGGGCGGAACACTGAAGCTTTCTTT. The variable domain in full, completed from reference TRBV5-5 and TRBJ1-1, reads DAGVTQSPTHLIKTRGQQVTLRCSPISGHKSVSWYQQVLGQGPQFIFQYYEKEERGRGNFPDRFSARQFPNYSSELNVNALLLGDSALYLCASTLQGRNTEAFFGQGTRLTVV.

This clone was seen a few times. The chain has TRBV6-5 and TRBJ1-6, with D possibly matching TRBD1 (6 bases). The CDR3 totals 13 residues. Germline CDR1 MNHEY, CDR2 SVGAGI. Deletions cut 0 bases from V and 11 bases from J, with 8 bases between. DNA for the CDR3: TGTGCCAGCAGTTACTCGCGGGGGCCACCCCTCCACTTT. Protein sequence: CASSYSRGPPLHF.

The rearrangement joins TRBV28 to TRBJ2-7; D is uncertain. The germline V gene encodes CDR1 MDHEN and CDR2 SYDVKM. Trimming removed 2 bases from V and 1 base from J, with 12 bases in between. The CDR3 is 15 amino acids. CDR3 sequence: CASSLGPRYSYEQYF. The CDR3 coding sequence is TGTGCCAGCAGTTTAGGTCCTAGATATTCCTACGAGCAGTACTTC.

This chain links TRBV10-2 with TRBJ2-7; TRBD2 agrees at 12 bases. Unmatched junction bases numbered 1, after V lost 5 bases and J lost 2 bases. Germline assignment: CDR1 WSHSY and CDR2 SAAADI. The CDR3 extends over 14 amino acids. The DNA of the CDR3 is TGCGCCAGCAGTCTAGCGGGGGGGACCTACGAGCAGTACTTC. Residues: CASSLAGGTYEQYF.

The chain couples TRBV4-2 to TRBJ2-7, with TRBD1 as a possible D gene (5 bases). Trimming took off 1 base at V and 6 bases at J, with 16 bases between the two ends. Germline CDR1 reads LGHNA; CDR2 reads YNFKEQ. This CDR3 comprises 15 residues. CDR3 loop: CASSQGGADLSEQYF. The CDR3, as DNA: TGTGCCAGCAGCCAAGGGGGCGCCGATCTTTCCGAGCAGTACTTC.

V gene TRBV25-1 combines with J gene TRBJ2-2; D unclear. This CDR3 is 14 amino acids long. Trimming left V 7 bases short and J 1 base short, with 10 bases between. The germline V gene has CDR1 MGHDK and CDR2 SYGVNS. The CDR3 loop reads CASIPNWNTGELFF. As DNA, the CDR3 is TGTGCCAGCATTCCAAACTGGAACACCGGGGAGCTGTTTTTT.

The rearrangement joins TRBV21-1 to TRBJ2-7; TRBD2, as called in the table, went unchecked against the DNA. TRBV21-1 is assigned pseudogene status. The CDR3 consists of 12 residues. Here the CDR3 DNA reads TGTGCCAGCAGGCCCAACGGCTACGAGCAGTACTTC. Amino acid sequence: CASRPNGYEQYF.